This TCR beta chain was identified in a study of cytomegalovirus exposure and HLA in healthy donors. Germline-derived CDR1 and CDR2 are LGHNA and YNFKEQ. The CDR3 runs to 14 residues. V dropped 3 bases and J dropped 4 bases, with 10 bases sitting between them. PCR used 60 Vbeta primers and 13 Jbeta primers. The table came from immunoSEQ multiplex PCR; TCRdb's copy has only in-frame clones and leaves some out. Of 150,000 or so clones in the sample, 75% were seen once. The sequenced sample consisted of PBMCs. This TCR was sampled from a female donor in good health and CMV-seronegative. This chain connects TRBV4-2 to TRBJ2-1; maybe TRBD1 (6 bases). CDR3 in amino acids: CASSQAGAYNEQFF. The CDR3 DNA follows: TGTGCCAGCAGCCAGGCAGGGGCTTACAATGAGCAGTTCTTC.